One T cell receptor beta chain is described in this entry. Germline V gives CDR1 LGHNA, CDR2 YNFKEQ. The CDR3 is 16 amino acids. The authors made TCR beta cDNA libraries by 5'RACE template switching. This switching added a universal primer site and UMIs. TCRdb re-called the 5' RACE reads and catalogs CDR3 proteins one per entry, DNA excluded. The sample totals under 2,500 distinct CDR3 sequences. The record originates from a study of T cells expressing NK-cell markers. Study summary: Sorted CD3+CD56+NKG2C+, CD3+CD56+NKG2C- and CD3+CD56-NKG2C+ T-cell subsets were beta-chain profiled.

V usage is TRBV4-2 and J usage is TRBJ1-4; TCRdb returns TRBD1, unconfirmable since there is no DNA. This receptor was obtained from a woman aged 18-29 years in good health. Specimen: blood T cells: a sorted CD56 or NKG2C T cell subset, CD4+ or CD8+ T cells, or bulk PBMC T cells (not recorded which). The CDR3 region is CASSQEGGRLTEKLFF.